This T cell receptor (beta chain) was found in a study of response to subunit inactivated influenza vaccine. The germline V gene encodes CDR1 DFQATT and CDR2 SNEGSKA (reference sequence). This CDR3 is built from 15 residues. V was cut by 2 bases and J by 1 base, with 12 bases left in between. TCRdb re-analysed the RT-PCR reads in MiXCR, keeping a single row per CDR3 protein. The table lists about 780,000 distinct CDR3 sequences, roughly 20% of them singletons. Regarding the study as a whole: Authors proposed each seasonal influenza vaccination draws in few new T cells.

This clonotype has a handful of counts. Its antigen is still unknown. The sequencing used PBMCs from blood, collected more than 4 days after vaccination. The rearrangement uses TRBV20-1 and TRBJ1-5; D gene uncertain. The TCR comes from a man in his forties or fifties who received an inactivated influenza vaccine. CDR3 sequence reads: CSARSPGRSNQPQHF. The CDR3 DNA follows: TGCAGTGCTAGAAGCCCGGGTCGGAGCAATCAGCCCCAGCATTTT.